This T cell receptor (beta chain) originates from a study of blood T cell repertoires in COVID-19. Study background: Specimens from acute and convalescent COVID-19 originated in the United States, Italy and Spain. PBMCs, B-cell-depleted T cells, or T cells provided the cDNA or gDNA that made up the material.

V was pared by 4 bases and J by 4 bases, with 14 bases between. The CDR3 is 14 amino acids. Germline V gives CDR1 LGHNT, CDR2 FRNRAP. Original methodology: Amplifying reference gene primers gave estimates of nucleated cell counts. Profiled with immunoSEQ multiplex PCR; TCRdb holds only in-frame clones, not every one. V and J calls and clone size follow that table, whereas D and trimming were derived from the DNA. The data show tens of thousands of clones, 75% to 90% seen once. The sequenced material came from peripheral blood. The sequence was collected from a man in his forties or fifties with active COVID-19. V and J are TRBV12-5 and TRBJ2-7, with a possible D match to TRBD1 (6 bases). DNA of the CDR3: TGTGCTAGTGGTTCCGGCTTCCAGGGGTACGAGCAGTACTTC. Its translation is CASGSGFQGYEQYF.